Listed below are T cell receptor beta chains from one sample, sequenced in a study of blood T cells in healthy people across ages. TCRdb called the 5' RACE reads again in MiXCR, with one record for every CDR3 protein. The table shows about 640,000 distinct CDR3 sequences, with about 30% occurring only once. Material for sequencing was blood. These receptors all stem from a woman of 80 years or more in good health. The CDR3 runs from the conserved cysteine through the conserved F or W. D genes are given only for firm matches. Only some rows state a clone size, as once, few, many or a class for expanded clones.

v_call	j_call	d_call	clone_size	cdr3_nt	cdr3_aa
TRBV6-5	TRBJ1-2	.	many	TGTGCCAGCAGTTACGCGACACCAGCTAACTATGGCTACACCTTC	CASSYATPANYGYTF
TRBV27	TRBJ2-5	TRBD1	many	TGTGCCAGCAGTCCTCCTCCGACAGGGCAAGAGACCCAGTACTTC	CASSPPPTGQETQYF
TRBV6-6	TRBJ1-5	TRBD1	many	TGTGCCAGCAGTCCTCACAGGGGGGTGGGCAATCAGCCCCAGCATTTT	CASSPHRGVGNQPQHF
TRBV5-4	TRBJ2-5	.	few	TGTGCCAGCAGCACAAGAGGGTGGGCCGCATTGGAGACCCAGTACTTC	CASSTRGWAALETQYF
TRBV6-5	TRBJ2-2	TRBD1	few	TGTGCCAGCCGAGTCGGGAGACAGGGGGCCGGGGAGCTGTTTTTT	CASRVGRQGAGELFF
TRBV7-9	TRBJ2-1	TRBD2	many	TGTGCCAGCAGCTCCGCCGCGGGGGTAAAGTACAATGAGCAGTTCTTC	CASSSAAGVKYNEQFF
TRBV29-1	TRBJ2-1	TRBD2	.	TGCAGCGTTGGTGGGGGACTAGTCTACAATGAGCAGTTCTTC	CSVGGGLVYNEQFF
TRBV7-9	TRBJ2-7	.	many	TGTGCCAGCAGCACAGTGGGCAGGGAAACCTACCCTTGGTACGAGCAGTACTTC	CASSTVGRETYPWYEQYF
TRBV7-2	TRBJ2-1	.	.	TGTGCCAGCAGCCAGGAACCGGGATCAGGGAACAATGAGCAGTTCTTC	CASSQEPGSGNNEQFF
TRBV20-1	TRBJ1-2	.	.	TGCAGTGCCCCCCCGGAAGGGAGGTCTAACTATGGCTACACCTTC	CSAPPEGRSNYGYTF
TRBV5-1	TRBJ1-5	.	.	TGCGCCAGCAGCTTAGGAAACAATCAGCCCCGGCATTTT	CASSLGNNQPRHF
TRBV5-1	TRBJ1-2	.	many	TGCGCCAGCAGCCGTAACGACATTAACTATGGCTACACCTTC	CASSRNDINYGYTF
TRBV20-1	TRBJ2-5	TRBD1	many	TGCAGTGCTAGCCCGGGACAGGGACAAGAGACCCAGTACTTC	CSASPGQGQETQYF
TRBV7-2	TRBJ2-7	.	.	TGTGCCAGCAGCTTACGGACGATCGGACTGGGAACCTACGAGCAGTACTTC	CASSLRTIGLGTYEQYF
TRBV30	TRBJ1-2	TRBD1	few	TGTGCCTGGAGCGACAGGGTAAACGATGGCTACACCTTC	CAWSDRVNDGYTF
TRBV10-3	TRBJ1-1	TRBD1	few	TGTGCCATCAGCCCGGGACAGGGGGCAAGGAGCACTGAAGCTTTCTTT	CAISPGQGARSTEAFF
TRBV7-2	TRBJ2-3	TRBD2	many	TGTGCCAGCAGTGTTCGGGGAGGGAACACAGATACGCAGTATTTT	CASSVRGGNTDTQYF
TRBV15	TRBJ2-1	TRBD2	many	TGTGCCACCAGCAGATGGACTAGCGGGGGCCTGAGGGGGCAGTTCTTC	CATSRWTSGGLRGQFF
TRBV7-8	TRBJ1-2	TRBD1	many	TGTGCCAGCAGCTCGGCGGGGCCAGGGGGCGTCTATGGCTACACCTTC	CASSSAGPGGVYGYTF
TRBV20-1	TRBJ2-1	TRBD1	.	TGCTGTGCACAAACAGGGGGCTGGAAGTTGAGTGAGCAGTTCTTC	CCAQTGGWKLSEQFF
TRBV5-1	TRBJ2-2	.	.	TGCGCCAGCAGCTACGGGACCGAAAACACCGGGGAGCTGTTTTTT	CASSYGTENTGELFF
TRBV5-1	TRBJ2-1	.	.	TGCGCCAGCAGCTTGAATCCTGGGCAGGGACTCTACAATGAGCAGTTCTTC	CASSLNPGQGLYNEQFF
TRBV20-1	TRBJ1-6	TRBD1	many	TGCAGTGCGCGACAGGGCCTAAATTCACCCCTCCACTTT	CSARQGLNSPLHF
TRBV20-1	TRBJ2-7	.	many	TGCAGTGCTAGAGAGGGGGGCGAGCAGTACTTC	CSAREGGEQYF
TRBV4-2	TRBJ2-5	TRBD2	few	TGTGCCAGCAGCCGAGAATCCGGGGGGTTCTACAATGAGCAGTACTTC	CASSRESGGFYNEQYF
TRBV20-1	TRBJ2-3	.	.	TGCAGTGCTAGTTCCCAGAGCACAGATACGCAGTATTTT	CSASSQSTDTQYF
TRBV5-4	TRBJ2-1	TRBD2	few	TGTGCCAGCAGCCTGGGACTAGCGGGGGGGCCGAGAGATGAGCAGTTCTTC	CASSLGLAGGPRDEQFF
TRBV6-2/TRBV6-3	TRBJ1-4	.	.	TGTGTCAGCAGTCACAAGACAGTTGCAACTAATGAAAAACTGTTTTTT	CVSSHKTVATNEKLFF
TRBV12-3/TRBV12-4	TRBJ1-6	TRBD1	.	TGTGCCAGCAGGCCGACAGGGGGCTATAATTCACCCCTCCACTTT	CASRPTGGYNSPLHF
TRBV6-1	TRBJ1-2	TRBD1	many	TGTGCCAGCAGCGAACGGACAGGGGGTCAGGGTGGCTACACCTTC	CASSERTGGQGGYTF
TRBV20-1	TRBJ2-3	TRBD2	many	TGCAGTGCTGTTTGGACTAGCCTTGGCACAGATACGCAGTATTTT	CSAVWTSLGTDTQYF
TRBV5-6	TRBJ1-1	TRBD1	.	TGTGCCAGCAGCCCGGGACAGGGTTGGAACGCTGAAGCTTTCTTT	CASSPGQGWNAEAFF
TRBV7-3	TRBJ2-7	TRBD1	many	TGTGCCAGCAGCTCCGGGACAGGGGACGAGCAGTACTTC	CASSSGTGDEQYF
TRBV6-6	TRBJ2-5	TRBD2	many	TGTGCCAGCAGCCGTGGACTAGCGGGGATTCAGTACTTC	CASSRGLAGIQYF
TRBV5-1	TRBJ2-7	.	many	TGCGCCAGCAGGGCGAGGACCGAGAGAAACTACGAGCAGTACTTC	CASRARTERNYEQYF
TRBV5-1	TRBJ1-2	TRBD1	.	TGCGCCAGCAGCTTGGCGACAGGGGGCGAGTATGGCTACACCTTC	CASSLATGGEYGYTF
TRBV10-3	TRBJ2-3	.	many	TGTGCCATCAGTGAGTCATCTAGCAGGACAGATACGCAGTATTTT	CAISESSSRTDTQYF
TRBV7-2	TRBJ2-7	.	many	TGTGCCAGCAGCTTGCCCGGGACTCCCTCCTACGAGCAGTACTTC	CASSLPGTPSYEQYF
TRBV20-1	TRBJ2-7	TRBD2	many	TGCAGTGCTAGACCTGCAGGGCCTAGCGGAGACTACGAGCAGTACTTC	CSARPAGPSGDYEQYF
TRBV28	TRBJ1-5	.	.	TGTGCCAGCTCCCAAGTGACCTCGGGTCAGCCCCAGCATTTT	CASSQVTSGQPQHF
TRBV20-1	TRBJ1-2	TRBD1	many	TGCAGTGCCCGAAGTGGGACAGGGATTAACTATGGCTACACCTTC	CSARSGTGINYGYTF
TRBV14	TRBJ1-2	.	once	TGTTCCAGCAGCCAAGAATGGCGGGACCACTATGGCTACACCTTC	CSSSQEWRDHYGYTF
TRBV5-5	TRBJ1-2	.	.	TGTGCCAGCAGCTTGGAGTTCGGCTACACCTTC	CASSLEFGYTF
TRBV7-2	TRBJ2-5	.	.	TGTGCCAGCAGCTATGGCCCGGGGCTAGATCAAGAGACCCAGTACTTC	CASSYGPGLDQETQYF
TRBV12-3/TRBV12-4	TRBJ1-2	.	many	TGTGCCAGCAGTTTGGGGGAGGGCTACACCTTC	CASSLGEGYTF
TRBV12-3/TRBV12-4	TRBJ2-1	TRBD2	.	TGTGCCAGCAGTTCCCTAGGCGGGGGTGGCCTCCAAGAGACCCAGTTCTTC	CASSSLGGGGLQETQFF
TRBV18	TRBJ2-3	TRBD1	.	TGTGCCAACTCACGAGATAGACAGGGGGCTTCAGATACGCAGTATTTT	CANSRDRQGASDTQYF
TRBV12-3/TRBV12-4	TRBJ2-3	TRBD2	.	TGTGCCAGCAGCCCTAGTAGCGGGGGGAGCCGAGATACGCAGTATTTT	CASSPSSGGSRDTQYF